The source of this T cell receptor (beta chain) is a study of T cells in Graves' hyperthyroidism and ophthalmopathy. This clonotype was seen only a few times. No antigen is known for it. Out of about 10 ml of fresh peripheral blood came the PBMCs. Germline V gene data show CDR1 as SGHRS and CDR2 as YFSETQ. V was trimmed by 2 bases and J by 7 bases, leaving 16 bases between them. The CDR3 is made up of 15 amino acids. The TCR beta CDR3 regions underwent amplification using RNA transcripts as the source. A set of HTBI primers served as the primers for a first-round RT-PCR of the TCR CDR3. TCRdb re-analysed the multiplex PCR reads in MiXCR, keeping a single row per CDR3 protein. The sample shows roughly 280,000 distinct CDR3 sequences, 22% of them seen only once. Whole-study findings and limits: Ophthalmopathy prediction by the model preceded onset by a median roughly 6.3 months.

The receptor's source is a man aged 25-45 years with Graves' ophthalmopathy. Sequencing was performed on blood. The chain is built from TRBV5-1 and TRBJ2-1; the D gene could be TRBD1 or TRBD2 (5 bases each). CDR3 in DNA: TGCGCCAGCAGCTTAGGGACGGTAACGAGTAATGAGCAGTTCTTC. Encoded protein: CASSLGTVTSNEQFF.